Following are 20 T cell receptor beta chains from one sample sequenced in a study of OX40 agonist ivuxolimab in advanced cancers. Sequenced by immunoSEQ multiplex PCR; TCRdb stores in-frame clones only, minus some. The data show 100,000 to 150,000 clones, about nine tenths seen once. This specimen consisted of CD4+ or CD8+ T cells sorted from blood, obtained in a trial of the OX40 agonist ivuxolimab. These receptors were obtained from an adult with an advanced solid tumor such as melanoma, head and neck, liver or kidney cancer.

CDR3 in amino acids: CASSAGLAGVTGELFF. DNA for the CDR3: TGTGCCAGCAGCGCCGGACTAGCGGGAGTTACCGGGGAGCTGTTTTTT. The chain employs TRBV7-9 and TRBJ2-2; the match to TRBD2 covers 13 bases. V gave up 5 bases and J gave up 5 bases; unmatched junction bases: 5. Germline V gene sequence: CDR1 SEHNR, CDR2 FQNEAQ (reference sequence). The length of the CDR3 is 16 residues.

The V and J genes are TRBV2 and TRBJ2-3; 7 positions match TRBD1. Losses at the gene ends were 4 bases for V and 1 base for J; bases not matched to a gene: 5. CDR1 SNHLY and CDR2 FYNNEI come from the germline V gene. The CDR3 spans 15 residues. DNA of the CDR3: TGTGCCAGCAGTGGACAGGGAAGCGGCACAGATACGCAGTATTTT. Its translation is CASSGQGSGTDTQYF.

The chain couples TRBV5-4 to TRBJ2-3; the D call may be TRBD1 or TRBD2 (6 bases each). CDR3 length: 12 amino acids. V lost 4 bases to trimming and J lost 6 bases, with 9 bases between them. Germline CDR1 and CDR2: SGHNT and YYREEE (reference sequence). The CDR3 nucleotides read TGTGCCAGCAGCCGAGGGGGGGATACGCAGTATTTT. Its translation is CASSRGGDTQYF.

The V and J genes are TRBV6-6 and TRBJ1-2; 8 nucleotides match TRBD1. The CDR3 is made up of 14 amino acids. With 7 bases clipped from V and 2 bases from J, the junction kept 6 bases outside the gene matches. Germline loops: CDR1 MNHNY, CDR2 SVGAGI (reference sequence). CDR3 bases: TGTGCCAGCACCGTGACAGGGGCAAACTATGGCTACACCTTC. It specifies CASTVTGANYGYTF.

The genes are TRBV5-1 and TRBJ2-3; 8 bases fit TRBD2. Trimming removed 3 bases from V and 4 bases from J; junction bases left unmatched: 4. The germline V gene encodes CDR1 SGHRS and CDR2 YFSETQ. There are 14 residues in the CDR3. The CDR3 loop reads CASSSTSDADTQYF. The CDR3, as DNA: TGCGCCAGCAGCTCGACTAGCGACGCAGATACGCAGTATTTT.

The V and J genes are TRBV15 and TRBJ2-7; D gene ambiguous. The CDR3 totals 14 residues. Germline V gene data show CDR1 as LNHNV and CDR2 as YYDKDF (reference sequence). V lost 0 bases and J lost 3, with 9 bases in between. Written as DNA, the CDR3 is TGTGCCACCAGCAGAGATGAGGACGGCTACGAGCAGTACTTC. As protein: CATSRDEDGYEQYF.

CDR3 residues: CASSFRGSGTEAFF. Written as DNA, the CDR3 is TGCGCCAGCAGCTTCAGGGGATCGGGCACTGAAGCTTTCTTT. V is TRBV5-1 and J is TRBJ1-1; TRBD1 is a possible D gene (6 bases). CDR1 SGHRS and CDR2 YFSETQ come from the germline V gene. This CDR3 contains 14 residues. With 2 bases removed from V and 4 bases from J, the gap between germline ends came to 12 bases.

The genes are TRBV7-2 and TRBJ1-1; D not certain. Germline lookup yields CDR1 SGHTA and CDR2 FQGNSA. There are 13 residues in the CDR3. Trimming removed 2 bases from V and 7 bases from J, with 11 bases in between. CDR3 bases: TGTGCCAGCAGCTTAAGCCGCGACGGTGAAGCTTTCTTT. Protein sequence: CASSLSRDGEAFF. The variable domain in full, completed from reference TRBV7-2 and TRBJ1-1, reads GAGVSQSPSNKVTEKGKDVELRCDPISGHTALYWYRQSLGQGLEFLIYFQGNSAPDKSGLPSDRFSAERTGGSVSTLTIQRTQQEDSAVYLCASSLSRDGEAFFGQGTRLTVV.

The gene calls are TRBV7-2 and TRBJ2-3, with D possibly TRBD1 on 5 matching bases. Looked up from germline, CDR1 is SGHTA and CDR2 is FQGNSA. V dropped 5 bases and J dropped 3 bases, with 15 bases sitting between them. The CDR3 consists of 15 residues. The CDR3, as DNA: TGTGCCAGCAGCCAGGGTAGGGGCGCGACAGATACGCAGTATTTT. As protein: CASSQGRGATDTQYF. Full variable domain (missing parts from reference TRBV7-2 and TRBJ2-3): GAGVSQSPSNKVTEKGKDVELRCDPISGHTALYWYRQSLGQGLEFLIYFQGNSAPDKSGLPSDRFSAERTGGSVSTLTIQRTQQEDSAVYLCASSQGRGATDTQYFGPGTRLTVL.

The DNA for the CDR3 is TGCGCCAGCTCCGATTTCGGGACTAGCGGTGGCACAGATACGCAGTATTTT. Protein product: CASSDFGTSGGTDTQYF. This chain links TRBV5-1 with TRBJ2-3, with TRBD2 matching 11 bases. Germline V gene data show CDR1 as SGHRS and CDR2 as YFSETQ. V lost 7 bases, J lost 1 base, and 11 bases stayed unmatched. The CDR3 covers 17 residues.

J is TRBJ2-3 and V is TRBV10-3, with D maybe TRBD2 (5 bases). The CDR3 is 13 amino acids. Trimming removed 4 bases at V and 4 bases at J, with 9 bases between. Per the germline V gene, CDR1 is ENHRY and CDR2 is SYGVKD. The chain's CDR3 is CAISGLASDTQYF. The CDR3, as DNA: TGTGCCATCAGTGGCCTAGCTTCAGATACGCAGTATTTT.

This clone came up a few times. The chain carries TRBV7-9 and TRBJ2-7, with TRBD1 matching 9 bases. CDR3 length: 13 amino acids. V shed 5 bases, J shed 6 bases, and the junction held 5 bases outside the gene matches. From germline, CDR1 is SEHNR and CDR2 FQNEAQ (reference sequence). The CDR3 nucleotides read TGTGCCAGCAGCATTACAGGGGGCGTCGAGCAGTACTTC. Translation gives CASSITGGVEQYF.

The chain combines TRBV7-9 with TRBJ2-1, with D perhaps matching TRBD1 (6 bases). This CDR3 region has 17 residues. CDR1 and CDR2 from the germline V gene are SEHNR and FQNEAQ (reference sequence). The V and J ends lost 1 base and 7 bases respectively, with 20 bases between them. CDR3 sequence reads: CASSLGGQRPAANEQFF. The CDR3 coding sequence is TGTGCCAGCAGCTTAGGGGGGCAGCGGCCCGCCGCGAATGAGCAGTTCTTC.

The rearrangement uses TRBV27 and TRBJ2-2; no clear D. This CDR3 is 15 amino acids long. Germline lookup yields CDR1 MNHEY and CDR2 SMNVEV (reference sequence). V gave up 2 bases and J gave up 0 bases, with 7 bases separating them. CDR3 DNA sequence: TGTGCCAGCAGTTTAAAGGGTCCGAACACCGGGGAGCTGTTTTTT. It specifies CASSLKGPNTGELFF.

The rearrangement joins TRBV27 to TRBJ2-6; the D call may be TRBD1 or TRBD2 (6 bases each). CDR1 and CDR2 from the germline V gene are MNHEY and SMNVEV (reference sequence). This CDR3 contains 15 residues. Trimming stripped 8 bases from V and 3 bases from J, with 14 bases between. Here the CDR3 reads CASRGGFFGANVLTF. The CDR3 DNA sequence: TGTGCCAGCCGAGGGGGGTTCTTTGGGGCCAACGTCCTGACTTTC.

The chain uses TRBV28 and TRBJ2-7, with 7 bases fitting TRBD1. After removal of 2 bases from V and 2 bases from J, the junction contained 3 bases not matched to a gene. Per the germline V gene, CDR1 is MDHEN and CDR2 is SYDVKM. The CDR3 runs to 14 residues. CDR3 sequence (DNA): TGTGCCAGCAGTTTAGGGACAGCAACCTACGAGCAGTACTTC. Protein product: CASSLGTATYEQYF.

This clone turned up a few times. The CDR3 region is CASSYVTGGNEKLFF. Written as DNA, the CDR3 is TGTGCCAGCAGTTACGTTACAGGGGGTAATGAAAAACTGTTTTTT. The gene calls are TRBV6-5 and TRBJ1-4; 8 positions agree with TRBD1. With V trimmed by 2 bases and J by 4 bases, 3 bases remained unmatched. The CDR3 covers 15 residues. CDR1 is MNHEY, CDR2 SVGAGI, per germline.

The rearrangement uses TRBV9 and TRBJ1-5; D is possibly TRBD1 (5 bases). The CDR3 covers 14 residues. Trimming cost V 2 bases and J 6 bases, with 12 bases left between them. CDR1 and CDR2 from the germline V gene are SGDLS and YYNGEE. CDR3 protein: CASSVQGHGQPQHF. As DNA, the CDR3 is TGTGCCAGCAGCGTTCAGGGTCACGGTCAGCCCCAGCATTTT.

The V gene is TRBV5-4, the J gene TRBJ2-3, with 9 bases that match TRBD2. Germline CDR1 SGHNT, CDR2 YYREEE (reference sequence). This CDR3 region has 13 residues. Trimming cost V 10 bases and J 4 bases; bases outside gene matches: 7. CDR3 sequence: CAGAAGGADTQYF. As DNA, the CDR3 is TGTGCCGGAGCCGCGGGGGGGGCAGATACGCAGTATTTT.

V is TRBV5-1 and J is TRBJ1-1, with a weak D call TRBD1 (6 bases). This CDR3 has 14 amino acids. V dropped 4 bases and J dropped 5 bases, with 15 bases sitting between them. In germline, CDR1 is SGHRS, CDR2 YFSETQ. As DNA, the CDR3 is TGCGCCAGCAGCCAAACCTACAGGGTGACTGAAGCTTTCTTT. This encodes CASSQTYRVTEAFF. The whole variable domain, filled in from reference TRBV5-1 and TRBJ1-1, reads KAGVTQTPRYLIKTRGQQVTLSCSPISGHRSVSWYQQTPGQGLQFLFEYFSETQRNKGNFPGRFSGRQFSNSRSEMNVSTLELGDSALYLCASSQTYRVTEAFFGQGTRLTVV.